Below, one T cell receptor beta chain is given with its context. This sample is part of a study of OX40 agonist ivuxolimab in advanced cancers. As for the study in general: The dose of intravenous ivuxolimab that patients received every 2 weeks ranged from 0.01 to 10 mg/kg. Enrolled patients in dose escalation had cancers that were hepatocellular carcinoma, melanoma, renal cell or head and neck cancer. One hepatocellular carcinoma and two cutaneous melanoma patients partially responded.

The data were produced by immunoSEQ multiplex PCR, yet TCRdb's version contains in-frame clones alone and is incomplete. The sample yields fewer than 85,000 clones, roughly 85% seen once. The CDR3 has 15 amino acids. Germline V gene data show CDR1 as LNHDA and CDR2 as SQIVND (reference sequence). Trimming took off 6 bases at V and 1 base at J, with 14 bases between the two ends. The chain uses TRBV19 and TRBJ2-3; maybe TRBD2 (6 bases). Specimen: CD4+ or CD8+ T cells sorted from blood, collected in a trial of the OX40 agonist ivuxolimab. The sequence was collected from an adult with an advanced solid tumor such as melanoma, head and neck, liver or kidney cancer. The CDR3 DNA follows: TGTGCCAGTAGGAGTGGGGGGTTCGGCACAGATACGCAGTATTTT. It codes for CASRSGGFGTDTQYF.